This T cell receptor beta chain came from a study of T cells in Graves' hyperthyroidism and ophthalmopathy. Study-level information: Blood from the periphery was taken at initial diagnosis, before any treatment. Whole-study results and caveats: Most thyroid clonotypes with frequency above 0.001 were detected in blood.

Each diagnosis was grounded in clinical symptoms, serum thyroxine and TRAb, thyroid ultrasound, and orbital computed tomography. The authors obtained PBMCs from around 11 ml of fresh peripheral blood. This clonotype was found many times. Its antigen is currently unknown. The CDR3 loop spans 15 amino acids. Trimming took 2 bases from V and 1 from J, leaving 7 bases between them. Germline assignment: CDR1 SGHRS and CDR2 YFSETQ. Amplification of TCR beta CDR3 regions used RNA as the template. HTBI primers were used for first-round RT-PCR of the TCR CDR3. TCRdb fed the multiplex PCR reads into MiXCR, producing one record per CDR3 protein. This table holds roughly 420,000 distinct CDR3 sequences, about 15% found once.

Sequencing was performed on blood. The sequence came from a woman younger than 30 with Graves' hyperthyroidism. This sequence joins TRBV5-1 and TRBJ1-6, with D maybe TRBD1 (5 bases). The CDR3 bases are TGCGCCAGCAGCTTTCGGGGGTCCTATAATTCACCCCTCCACTTT. Protein product: CASSFRGSYNSPLHF.